The 4 T cell receptor beta chains presented below share a single source sample, sequenced in a study of cytomegalovirus exposure and HLA in healthy donors. The PCR used 60 Vbeta and 13 Jbeta primers. TCRdb's copy holds only in-frame clones and misses some; the assay was immunoSEQ multiplex PCR. The sample includes 110,000 to 150,000 clones, approximately 80% of them seen just once. Sequencing was done on a sample of PBMCs. These receptors came from a woman in her thirties or forties in good health and CMV-seropositive.

The chain joins TRBV6-5 to TRBJ1-2; D is ambiguous. The CDR3 consists of 14 residues. Looked up from germline, CDR1 is MNHEY and CDR2 is SVGAGI. With 4 bases removed from V and 8 bases from J, the gap between germline ends came to 17 bases. The CDR3 region is CASSLAPSFEGYTF. CDR3 bases: TGTGCCAGCAGTTTAGCCCCTTCTTTCGAGGGCTACACCTTC.

This chain joins TRBV5-1 and TRBJ2-5; D ambiguous. V lost 0 bases and J lost 1, with 4 bases in between. The CDR3 extends over 13 amino acids. The germline CDR1 and CDR2 sequences are SGHRS and YFSETQ. This CDR3 reads CASSLAFQETQYF. The DNA for the CDR3 is TGCGCCAGCAGCTTGGCTTTCCAAGAGACCCAGTACTTC.

This clone was recorded once. This chain links TRBV11-2 with TRBJ1-4; D ambiguous. V was cut by 0 bases and J by 5 bases, with 4 bases left in between. From germline, CDR1 is SGHAT and CDR2 FQNNGV. The CDR3 spans 13 residues. The CDR3 loop is CASSLDRNEKLFF. CDR3 DNA: TGTGCCAGCAGCTTAGATCGGAATGAAAAACTGTTTTTT.

The chain has TRBV29-1 and TRBJ2-1, with D possibly being TRBD2 (5 bases). With 4 bases removed from V and 7 bases from J, the gap between germline ends came to 14 bases. Germline values: CDR1 SQVTM, CDR2 ANQGSEA. The CDR3 has 13 amino acids. The CDR3: CSVGPSWDNEQFF. Here the CDR3 DNA reads TGCAGCGTTGGGCCTAGCTGGGATAATGAGCAGTTCTTC.